This T cell receptor beta chain is from a study of early T cells in non-severe SARS-CoV-2 infection. Study in general: Unpaired chains resulted from sequencing bulk RNA of unsorted whole blood.

In the library, individual cDNA molecules carried attached unique molecular identifiers. TCRdb re-derived calls from the 5' RACE reads in MiXCR, one entry per CDR3 protein. The sample lists over 25,000 distinct CDR3 sequences; around 5.4% were seen once. The CDR3 covers 11 residues. Germline CDR1 reads SQVTM; CDR2 reads ANQGSEA. The V gene lost 4 bases and the J gene lost 5 bases, with 6 bases spanning the gap. The chain uses TRBV29-1 and TRBJ1-5; D uncertain. The sequence came from an adult who was a healthcare worker with PCR-confirmed SARS-CoV-2 infection or an uninfected control (not recorded which). The sample consisted of whole blood. The CDR3 protein is CSVGADQPQHF. In DNA form, the CDR3 reads TGCAGCGTTGGAGCGGATCAGCCCCAGCATTTT.